This T cell receptor beta chain was recovered during a study of blood T cell repertoires in COVID-19. Study summary: From T cells, B-cell-depleted T cells, or PBMCs came the material, which was cDNA or gDNA.

In the authors' workflow: Amplified reference gene primers provided the basis for estimating nucleated cell counts. Sequencing was performed with immunoSEQ multiplex PCR; in TCRdb, only in-frame clones are kept and a portion is missing. That table furnishes V, J and clone size, whereas the DNA furnished D and trimming. Of some 410,000 clones in the sample, 88% were seen once. This CDR3 spans 13 amino acids. Germline loops: CDR1 GTSNPN, CDR2 SVGIG (reference sequence). Trimming took off 4 bases at V and 9 bases at J, with 13 bases between the two ends. Participant age was about 18 to 89 years, and participants resided in approximately 25 US areas. This clone is a singleton in its sample.

This clonotype was sampled from a woman aged 25-40 years with acute COVID-19. This chain links TRBV30 with TRBJ1-6; weak D call: TRBD1 (6 bases). Material: PBMCs or T cells enriched from blood (not recorded which). The CDR3 DNA is TGTGCCTGGAATCAGGGGTTGGCTTCACCCCTCCACTTT. Residues: CAWNQGLASPLHF.